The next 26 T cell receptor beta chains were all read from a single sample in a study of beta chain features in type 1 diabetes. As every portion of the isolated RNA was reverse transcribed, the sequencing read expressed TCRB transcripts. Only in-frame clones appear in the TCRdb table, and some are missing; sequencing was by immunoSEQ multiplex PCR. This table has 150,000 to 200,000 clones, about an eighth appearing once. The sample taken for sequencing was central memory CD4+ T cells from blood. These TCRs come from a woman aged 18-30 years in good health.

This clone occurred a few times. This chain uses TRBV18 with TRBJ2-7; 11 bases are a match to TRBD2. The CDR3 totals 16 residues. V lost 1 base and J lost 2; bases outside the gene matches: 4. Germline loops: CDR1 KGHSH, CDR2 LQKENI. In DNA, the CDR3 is TGTGCCAGCTCACCACAAGGGACTAGCGGTACCTACGAGCAGTACTTC. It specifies CASSPQGTSGTYEQYF. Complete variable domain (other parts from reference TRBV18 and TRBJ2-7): NAGVMQNPRHLVRRRGQEARLRCSPMKGHSHVYWYRQLPEEGLKFMVYLQKENIIDESGMPKERFSAEFPKEGPSILRIQQVVRGDSAAYFCASSPQGTSGTYEQYFGPGTRLTVT.

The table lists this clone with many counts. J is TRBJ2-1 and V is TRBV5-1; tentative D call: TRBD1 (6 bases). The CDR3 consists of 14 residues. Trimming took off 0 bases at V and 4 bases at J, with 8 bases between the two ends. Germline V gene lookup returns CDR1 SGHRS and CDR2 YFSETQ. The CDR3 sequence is CASSLGQEYNEQFF. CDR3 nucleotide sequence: TGCGCCAGCAGCTTGGGACAGGAATACAATGAGCAGTTCTTC. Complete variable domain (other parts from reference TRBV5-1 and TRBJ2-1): KAGVTQTPRYLIKTRGQQVTLSCSPISGHRSVSWYQQTPGQGLQFLFEYFSETQRNKGNFPGRFSGRQFSNSRSEMNVSTLELGDSALYLCASSLGQEYNEQFFGPGTRLTVL.

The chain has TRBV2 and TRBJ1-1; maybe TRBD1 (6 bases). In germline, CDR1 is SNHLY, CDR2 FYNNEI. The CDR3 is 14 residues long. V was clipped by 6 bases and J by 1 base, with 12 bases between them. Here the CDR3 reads CASREQGRNTEAFF. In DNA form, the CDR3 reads TGTGCCAGCAGAGAGCAGGGGAGGAACACTGAAGCTTTCTTT.

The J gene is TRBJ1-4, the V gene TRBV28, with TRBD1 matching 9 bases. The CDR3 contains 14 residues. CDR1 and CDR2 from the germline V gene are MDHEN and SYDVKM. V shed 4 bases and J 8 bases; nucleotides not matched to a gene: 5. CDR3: CASSSGQGREKLFF. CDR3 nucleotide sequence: TGTGCCAGCAGTTCAGGACAGGGGAGAGAAAAACTGTTTTTT.

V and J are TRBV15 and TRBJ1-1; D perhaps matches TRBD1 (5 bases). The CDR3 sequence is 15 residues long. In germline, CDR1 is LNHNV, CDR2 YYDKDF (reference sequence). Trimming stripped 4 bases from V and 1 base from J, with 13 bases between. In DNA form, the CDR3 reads TGTGCCACCAGCATTTCAGGGTTTGGGAACACTGAAGCTTTCTTT. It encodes CATSISGFGNTEAFF.

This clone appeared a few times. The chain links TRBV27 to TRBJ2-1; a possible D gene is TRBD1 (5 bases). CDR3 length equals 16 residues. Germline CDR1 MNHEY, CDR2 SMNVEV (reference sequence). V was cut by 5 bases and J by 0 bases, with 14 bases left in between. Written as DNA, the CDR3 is TGTGCCAGCAGTAGGCCACAGGACGGCTCCTACAATGAGCAGTTCTTC. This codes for CASSRPQDGSYNEQFF.

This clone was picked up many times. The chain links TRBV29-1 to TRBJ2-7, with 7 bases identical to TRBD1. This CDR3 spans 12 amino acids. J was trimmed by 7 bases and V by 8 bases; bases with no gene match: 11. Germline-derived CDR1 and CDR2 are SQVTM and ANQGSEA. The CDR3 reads CSTRTGKGEQYF. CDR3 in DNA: TGCAGCACCAGGACAGGAAAAGGAGAGCAGTACTTC.

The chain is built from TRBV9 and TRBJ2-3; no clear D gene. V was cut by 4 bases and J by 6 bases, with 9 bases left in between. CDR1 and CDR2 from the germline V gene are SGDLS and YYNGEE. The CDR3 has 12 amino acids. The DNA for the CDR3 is TGTGCCAGCAGCCGTGTTCAGGATACGCAGTATTTT. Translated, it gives CASSRVQDTQYF.

The CDR3 DNA follows: TGTGCCACCAGCAGAGATGGGACTAGCGGCTACAATGAGCAGTTCTTC. Encoded protein: CATSRDGTSGYNEQFF. V is TRBV15 and J is TRBJ2-1; 11 bases are shared with TRBD2. With 0 bases clipped from V and 3 bases from J, the junction kept 1 base outside the gene matches. Germline values: CDR1 LNHNV, CDR2 YYDKDF (reference sequence). This CDR3 has 16 residues.

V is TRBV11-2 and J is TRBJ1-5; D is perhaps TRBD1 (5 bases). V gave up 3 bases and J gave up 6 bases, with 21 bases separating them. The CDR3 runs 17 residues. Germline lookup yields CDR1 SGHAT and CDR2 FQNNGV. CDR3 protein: CASSFTGGRGRGQPQHF. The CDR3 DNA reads TGTGCCAGCAGCTTTACGGGGGGTAGGGGAAGGGGTCAGCCCCAGCATTTT.

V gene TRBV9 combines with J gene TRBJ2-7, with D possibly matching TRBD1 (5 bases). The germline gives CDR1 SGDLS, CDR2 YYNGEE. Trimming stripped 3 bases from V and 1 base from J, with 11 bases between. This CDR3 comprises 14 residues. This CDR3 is CASSARQRSYEQYF. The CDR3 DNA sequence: TGTGCCAGCAGCGCCCGACAGCGATCCTACGAGCAGTACTTC.

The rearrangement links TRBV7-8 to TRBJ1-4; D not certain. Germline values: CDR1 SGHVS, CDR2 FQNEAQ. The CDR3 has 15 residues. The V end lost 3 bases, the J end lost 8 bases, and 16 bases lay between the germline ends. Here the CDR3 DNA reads TGTGCCAGCAGCTTCCGGGGAGGACGGGAAGAAAAACTGTTTTTT. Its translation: CASSFRGGREEKLFF.

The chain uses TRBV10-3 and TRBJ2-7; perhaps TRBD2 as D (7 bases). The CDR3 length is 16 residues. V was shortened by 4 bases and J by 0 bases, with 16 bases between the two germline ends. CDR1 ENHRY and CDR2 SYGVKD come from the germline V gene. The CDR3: CAISVTKGGGSYEQYF. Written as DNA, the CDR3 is TGTGCCATCAGTGTAACTAAAGGGGGGGGCTCCTACGAGCAGTACTTC.

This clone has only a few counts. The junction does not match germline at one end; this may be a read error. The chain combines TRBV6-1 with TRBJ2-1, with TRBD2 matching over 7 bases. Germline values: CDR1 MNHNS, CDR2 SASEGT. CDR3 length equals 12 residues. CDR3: CAISETSYEQFF. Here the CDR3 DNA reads TGTGCCATCAGTGAGACTAGCTATGAGCAGTTCTTC.

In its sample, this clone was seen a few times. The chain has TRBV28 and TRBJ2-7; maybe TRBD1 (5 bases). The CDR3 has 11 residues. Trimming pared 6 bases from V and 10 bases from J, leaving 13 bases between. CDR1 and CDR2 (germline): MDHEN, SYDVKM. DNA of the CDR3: TGTGCCAGCAGAACTGGACACTTCCAGTACTTC. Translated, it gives CASRTGHFQYF.

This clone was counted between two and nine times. CDR3 amino acids: CASGDLSSITGELFF. In DNA form, the CDR3 reads TGTGCCAGCGGGGACTTGAGCTCCATCACCGGGGAGCTGTTTTTT. The chain has TRBV6-1 and TRBJ2-2, with D tentatively TRBD2 (6 bases). Trimming took off 8 bases at V and 4 bases at J, with 17 bases between the two ends. The V gene's germline CDR1 is MNHNS and CDR2 SASEGT. The CDR3 length is 15 residues.

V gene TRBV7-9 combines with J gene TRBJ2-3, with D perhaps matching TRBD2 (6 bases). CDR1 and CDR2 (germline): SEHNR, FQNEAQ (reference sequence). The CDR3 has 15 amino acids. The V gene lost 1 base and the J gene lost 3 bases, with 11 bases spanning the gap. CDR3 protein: CASSLGGGETDTQYF. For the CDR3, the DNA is TGTGCCAGCAGCTTAGGAGGAGGGGAAACAGATACGCAGTATTTT. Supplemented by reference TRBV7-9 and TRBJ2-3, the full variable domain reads DTGVSQNPRHKITKRGQNVTFRCDPISEHNRLYWYRQTLGQGPEFLTYFQNEAQLEKSRLLSDRFSAERPKGSFSTLEIQRTEQGDSAMYLCASSLGGGETDTQYFGPGTRLTVL.

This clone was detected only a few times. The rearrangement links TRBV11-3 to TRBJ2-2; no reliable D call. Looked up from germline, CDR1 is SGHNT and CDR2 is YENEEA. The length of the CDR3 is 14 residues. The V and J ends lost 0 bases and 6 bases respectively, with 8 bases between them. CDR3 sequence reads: CASSLESGPGELFF. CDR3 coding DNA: TGTGCCAGCAGCTTAGAATCCGGTCCCGGGGAGCTGTTTTTT.

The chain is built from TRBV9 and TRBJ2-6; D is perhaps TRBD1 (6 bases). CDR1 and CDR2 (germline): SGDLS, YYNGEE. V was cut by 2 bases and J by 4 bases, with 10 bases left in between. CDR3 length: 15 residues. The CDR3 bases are TGTGCCAGCAGCGTCAACAGGGCCGGGGCCAACGTCCTGACTTTC. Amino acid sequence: CASSVNRAGANVLTF.

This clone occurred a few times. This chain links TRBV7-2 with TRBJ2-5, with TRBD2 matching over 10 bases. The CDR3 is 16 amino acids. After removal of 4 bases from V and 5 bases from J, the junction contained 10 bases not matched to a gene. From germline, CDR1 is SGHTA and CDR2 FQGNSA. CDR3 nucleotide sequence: TGTGCCAGCAGCTCAAGGCTAGCGGGAGCGAGGGAGACCCAGTACTTC. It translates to CASSSRLAGARETQYF.

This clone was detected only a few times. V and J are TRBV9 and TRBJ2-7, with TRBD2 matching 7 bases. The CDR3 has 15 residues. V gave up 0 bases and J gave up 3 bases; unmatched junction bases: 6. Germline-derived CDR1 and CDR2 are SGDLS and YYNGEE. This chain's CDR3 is CASSVDLGLHYEQYF. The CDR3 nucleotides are TGTGCCAGCAGCGTAGATCTGGGACTACACTACGAGCAGTACTTC.

The CDR3 loop is CASSAGQGSQPQHF. The CDR3 region has the DNA TGTGCCAGCAGCGCCGGACAGGGAAGTCAGCCCCAGCATTTT. The chain recombines TRBV9 with TRBJ1-5; 8 positions match TRBD1. CDR1 SGDLS and CDR2 YYNGEE come from the germline V gene. The J segment lost 6 bases and the V segment lost 3 bases, leaving 5 bases of the junction unmatched. CDR3 length equals 14 residues.

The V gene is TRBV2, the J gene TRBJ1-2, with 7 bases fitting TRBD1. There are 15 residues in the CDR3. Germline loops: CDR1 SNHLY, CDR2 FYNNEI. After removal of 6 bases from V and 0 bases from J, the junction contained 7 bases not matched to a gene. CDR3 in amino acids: CASRKDRIPNYGYTF. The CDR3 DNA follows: TGTGCCAGCAGGAAGGACAGGATTCCTAACTATGGCTACACCTTC.

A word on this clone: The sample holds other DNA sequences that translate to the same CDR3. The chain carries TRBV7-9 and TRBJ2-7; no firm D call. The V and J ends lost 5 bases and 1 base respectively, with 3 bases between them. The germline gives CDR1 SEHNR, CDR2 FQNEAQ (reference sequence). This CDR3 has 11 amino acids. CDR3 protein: CASSLSYEQYF. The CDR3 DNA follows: TGTGCCAGCAGCCTGTCCTACGAGCAGTACTTC. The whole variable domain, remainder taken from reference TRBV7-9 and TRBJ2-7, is DTGVSQNPRHKITKRGQNVTFRCDPISEHNRLYWYRQTLGQGPEFLTYFQNEAQLEKSRLLSDRFSAERPKGSFSTLEIQRTEQGDSAMYLCASSLSYEQYFGPGTRLTVT.

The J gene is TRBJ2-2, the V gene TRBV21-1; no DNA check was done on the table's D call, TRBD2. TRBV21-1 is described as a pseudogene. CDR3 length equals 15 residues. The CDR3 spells CASNVGGGRTGELFF. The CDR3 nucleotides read TGTGCCAGCAACGTTGGCGGGGGGCGAACCGGGGAGCTGTTTTTT.

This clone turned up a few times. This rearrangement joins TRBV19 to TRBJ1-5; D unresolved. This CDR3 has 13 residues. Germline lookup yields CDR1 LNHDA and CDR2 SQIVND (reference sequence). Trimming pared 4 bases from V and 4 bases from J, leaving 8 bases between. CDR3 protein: CASSTQRNQPQHF. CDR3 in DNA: TGTGCCAGTAGTACCCAGAGGAATCAGCCCCAGCATTTT. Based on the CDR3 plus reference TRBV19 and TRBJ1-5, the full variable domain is DGGITQSPKYLFRKEGQNVTLSCEQNLNHDAMYWYRQDPGQGLRLIYYSQIVNDFQKGDIAEGYSVSREKKESFPLTVTSAQKNPTAFYLCASSTQRNQPQHFGDGTRLSIL.